This T cell receptor beta chain was recovered during a study of blood T cells in healthy people across ages. Overall study results and limits: Roughly linear declines in TCR beta diversity per million T cells occurred with age.

CDR1 and CDR2 (germline): SGHRS, YFSETQ. The CDR3 runs 19 residues. With V trimmed by 3 bases and J by 1 base, 14 bases remained unmatched. Primed by a sample-barcoded 5' primer and a J-beta primer mix, a second PCR proceeded for about 6 to 12 cycles. Individual samples furnished no less than 3 million CDR3-containing paired-end reads apiece. A single record per CDR3 protein comes from TCRdb applying MiXCR to the 5' RACE reads. This sample has about 730,000 distinct CDR3 sequences, with about 42% found just once. Concerning this clonotype: Its antigen is not known.

Researchers report isolating at least 7 million PBMCs per sample. The amount of total RNA extracted per sample was at least 5.5 micrograms. The source of this sequence is a woman aged 55-69 years in good health. Sequencing input: blood. The chain uses TRBV5-1 and TRBJ2-4; 9 nucleotides align to TRBD2. CDR3: CASSSFSGGGALAKNIQYF. DNA for the CDR3: TGCGCCAGCAGCTCATTTTCTGGCGGGGGGGCTCTGGCCAAAAACATTCAGTACTTC.